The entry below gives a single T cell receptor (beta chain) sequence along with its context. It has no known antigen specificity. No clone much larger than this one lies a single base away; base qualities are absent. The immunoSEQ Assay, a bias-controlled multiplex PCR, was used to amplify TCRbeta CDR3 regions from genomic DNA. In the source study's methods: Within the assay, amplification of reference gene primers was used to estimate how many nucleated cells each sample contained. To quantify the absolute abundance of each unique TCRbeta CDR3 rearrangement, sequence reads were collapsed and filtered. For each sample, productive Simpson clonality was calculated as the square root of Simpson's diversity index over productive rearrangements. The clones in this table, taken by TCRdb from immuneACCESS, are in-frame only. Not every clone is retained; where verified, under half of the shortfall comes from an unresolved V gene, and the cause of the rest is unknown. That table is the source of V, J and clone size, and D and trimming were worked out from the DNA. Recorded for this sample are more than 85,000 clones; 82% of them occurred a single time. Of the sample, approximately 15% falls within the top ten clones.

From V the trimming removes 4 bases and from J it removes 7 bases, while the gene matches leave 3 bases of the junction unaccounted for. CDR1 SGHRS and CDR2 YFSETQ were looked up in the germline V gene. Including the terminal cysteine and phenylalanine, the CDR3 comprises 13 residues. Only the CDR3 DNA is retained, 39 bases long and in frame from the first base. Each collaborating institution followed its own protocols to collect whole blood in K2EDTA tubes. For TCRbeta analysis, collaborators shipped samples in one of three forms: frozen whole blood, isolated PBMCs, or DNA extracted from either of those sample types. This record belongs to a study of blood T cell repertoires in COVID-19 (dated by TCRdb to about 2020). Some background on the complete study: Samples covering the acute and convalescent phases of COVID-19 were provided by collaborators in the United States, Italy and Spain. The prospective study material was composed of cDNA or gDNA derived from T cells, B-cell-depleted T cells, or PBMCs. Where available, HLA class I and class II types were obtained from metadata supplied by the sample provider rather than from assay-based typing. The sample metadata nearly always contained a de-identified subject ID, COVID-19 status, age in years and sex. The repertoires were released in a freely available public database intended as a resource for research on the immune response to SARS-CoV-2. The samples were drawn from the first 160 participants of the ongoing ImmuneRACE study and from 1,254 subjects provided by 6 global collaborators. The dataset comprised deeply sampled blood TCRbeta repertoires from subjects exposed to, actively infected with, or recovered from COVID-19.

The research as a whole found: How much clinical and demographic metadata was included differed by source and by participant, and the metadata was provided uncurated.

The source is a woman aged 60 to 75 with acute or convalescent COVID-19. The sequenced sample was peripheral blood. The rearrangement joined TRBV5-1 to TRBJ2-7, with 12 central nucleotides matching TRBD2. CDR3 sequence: CASSGGLAGEQYF. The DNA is TGCGCCAGCAGCGGAGGACTAGCGGGAGAGCAGTACTTC. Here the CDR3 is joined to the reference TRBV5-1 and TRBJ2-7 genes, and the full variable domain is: KAGVTQTPRYLIKTRGQQVTLSCSPISGHRSVSWYQQTPGQGLQFLFEYFSETQRNKGNFPGRFSGRQFSNSRSEMNVSTLELGDSALYLCASSGGLAGEQYFGPGTRLTVT.